At least ten counts were recorded for the clone carrying this TCR beta chain. Germline CDR1 MGHRA, CDR2 YSYEKL. There are 16 residues in the CDR3. V was trimmed by 3 bases and J by 6 bases, leaving 18 bases between them. A second PCR of roughly 7 to 11 cycles used a sample-barcoded 5' primer and a J-beta primer mix. TCRdb passed the 5' RACE reads through MiXCR, listing each CDR3 protein once. Of about 810,000 distinct CDR3 sequences listed, 30% to 45% are singletons. These data are taken from a study of blood T cells in healthy people across ages. The sequence was collected from a man younger than 35 in good health. The sequenced sample was blood. This chain connects TRBV4-1 to TRBJ2-1; possibly TRBD2 for D (5 bases). CDR3 in amino acids: CASSQRAGSLSNEQFF. Here the CDR3 DNA reads TGCGCCAGCAGCCAGAGGGCTGGGTCACTCTCCAATGAGCAGTTCTTC.